This TCR beta chain was identified during a study of cytomegalovirus exposure and HLA in healthy donors. General study findings and limits: Earlier findings revealed that most TCR beta V segments proved productive either about 87% or about 30% of the time. Later on, a genetic analysis was performed. It linked a missense variant in DCLRE1C with V- and J-gene trimming of TCR beta. Roughly uniform sequencing depth across donors was assumed, possibly incorrectly.

Of note for this clone: Its target is not known.

Primers: 60 Vbeta forward and 13 Jbeta reverse. Sequenced by immunoSEQ multiplex PCR; TCRdb stores in-frame clones only, minus some. The sample carries 90,000 to 150,000 clones, about three quarters recorded once. The TCR sequence derives from a middle-aged woman in good health and CMV-seropositive. Sequencing was performed on PBMCs.

CDR3 coding DNA: TGCGCCAGCAGTCAATCTTTAGGGACAGGGAAAGGAGATACGCAGTATTTT. Encoded protein: CASSQSLGTGKGDTQYF. V gene TRBV23-1 combines with J gene TRBJ2-3; 9 bases match TRBD1. TRBV23-1 is an open reading frame, and its role is uncertain. The CDR3 extends over 17 amino acids. V trimming: 0 bases; J trimming: 5 bases; junction bases outside the gene matches: 9.